This T cell receptor (beta chain) emerged from a study of post-analysis software for immune sequencing data. On the study more broadly: The disease courses covered relapsing-remitting, secondary progressive and progressive-relapsing multiple sclerosis.

With respect to this clonotype: Its target is not known.

Trimming pared 5 bases from V and 0 bases from J, leaving 16 bases between. This CDR3 region has 16 residues. Unique molecular identifiers featured in each of the TCR beta cDNA libraries. TCRdb itself ran the PCR reads through MiXCR, one entry per CDR3 protein. Of some 690,000 distinct CDR3 sequences in the sample, less than 35% are singletons; the top ten hold 0.56%. General study points: Multiple sclerosis patients showed significantly lower normalized Chao1 diversity than controls did. With TRBV5-6, TRBV5-1 and TRBV20-1 included, 4 or 5 TRBV segments were more frequent in patients than in controls.

V gene TRBV12-3 or TRBV12-4 combines with J gene TRBJ1-2; weak D call: TRBD1 (5 bases). Sequenced material: blood. The TCR originated in a girl under 18 with multiple sclerosis. CDR3: CASSGTQSRANYGYTF. The CDR3, as DNA: TGTGCCAGCAGTGGGACGCAAAGTCGAGCTAACTATGGCTACACCTTC.